This record covers a single T cell receptor beta chain. What it binds is not known. Nonspecific anti-CD3/anti-CD28 bead stimulation represents the broad CD4+ T cell repertoire. Sorting of responding CD4+ T cells relied on upregulated CD40 ligand together with CD69. This entry is derived from a study of persistence of HIV-infected CD4 T cells. Study-wide results and limits: CMV- and Gag-responding cells had lower TCRbeta richness than CD3/CD28-responding cells.

The ends were cut back, 5 bases at V and 1 base at J, with 7 bases in the middle. The germline V gene has CDR1 MNHNY and CDR2 SVGAGI (reference sequence). There are 13 residues in the CDR3. This was the immunoSEQ version 4 assay in survey mode. The data were produced by immunoSEQ multiplex PCR, yet TCRdb's version contains in-frame clones alone and is incomplete. The profile covers about 47,000 clones, with 80% to 95% appearing a single time and around 2% taken by the ten largest. The J gene is TRBJ2-3, the V gene TRBV6-6; D tentatively fits TRBD1 or TRBD2 (5 bases each). The material sequenced was CD4+ T cells sorted from PBMCs after approximately 18-hour stimulation, taken from a patient who received antiretroviral therapy. This TCR came from an adult man with HIV who was CMV-seropositive. CDR3: CASSRDGTDTQYF. The CDR3 DNA sequence: TGTGCCAGCAGTCGGGACGGCACAGATACGCAGTATTTT.